This TCR beta chain was profiled in a study of T-cell memory formation after mild COVID-19. TCRdb re-called the 5' RACE reads with MiXCR, one entry per CDR3 protein. The sample has more than 110,000 distinct CDR3 sequences; under 30% are singletons. This CDR3 has 12 amino acids. Trimming pared 3 bases from V and 3 bases from J, leaving 9 bases between. Germline V CDR1 and CDR2: GTSNPN, SVGIG (reference sequence). This chain joins TRBV30 and TRBJ2-7; D uncertain. Source material: PBMCs or a T cell subset sorted from them (not recorded which). The TCR comes from an adult woman who had mild COVID-19 (a few samples of this study predate the infection). Cell type and time point are not known. The CDR3 loop reads CAWSPLSYEQYF. The DNA for the CDR3 is TGTGCCTGGAGCCCCCTCAGCTACGAGCAGTACTTC.